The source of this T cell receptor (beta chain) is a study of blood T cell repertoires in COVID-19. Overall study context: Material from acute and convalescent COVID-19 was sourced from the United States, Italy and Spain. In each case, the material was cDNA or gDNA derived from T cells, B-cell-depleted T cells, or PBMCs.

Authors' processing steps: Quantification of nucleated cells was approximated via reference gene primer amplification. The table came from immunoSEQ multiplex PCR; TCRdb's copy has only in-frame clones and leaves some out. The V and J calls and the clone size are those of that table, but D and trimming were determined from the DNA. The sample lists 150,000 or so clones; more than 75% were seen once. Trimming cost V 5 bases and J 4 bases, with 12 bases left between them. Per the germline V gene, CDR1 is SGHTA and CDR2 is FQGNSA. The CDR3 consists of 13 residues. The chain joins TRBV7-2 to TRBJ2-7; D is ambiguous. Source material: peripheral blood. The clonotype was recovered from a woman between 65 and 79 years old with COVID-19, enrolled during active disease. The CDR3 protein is CASSPSTTYEQYF. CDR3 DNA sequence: TGTGCCAGCAGCCCTTCTACTACTTACGAGCAGTACTTC.